These T cell receptor beta chains were read from a single sample in a study of blood T cells in healthy people across ages. TCRdb re-called the 5' RACE reads with MiXCR, one entry per CDR3 protein. The sample includes about 640,000 distinct CDR3 sequences, around three fifths seen only once; the top ten take around 37%. What was sequenced was blood. These TCRs come from a man between 60 and 75 years old in good health. Each CDR3 is given with its conserved first and last residue. A D gene is named only where the DNA matches it firmly. Clone size is stated in some rows and not others, as once, few, many or a class when expanded.

>13|TRBV12-3/TRBV12-4|TRBJ2-1|-|-
TGTGCCAGCAGTTTAGTGGAAAACAATGAGCAGTTCTTC
CASSLVENNEQFF
>14|TRBV5-5|TRBJ2-2|-|-
TGTGCCAGCAGCTTGGACCCGTACACCGGGGAGCTGTTTTTT
CASSLDPYTGELFF
>12|TRBV6-6|TRBJ2-5|-|-
TGTGCCAGCAGTTATCGGCCGGGGGAGCAGTACTTC
CASSYRPGEQYF
>12|TRBV29-1|TRBJ1-2|-|-
TGCAGCGTCGGCAGGGTAGACGGAGGCTACACCTTC
CSVGRVDGGYTF
>12|TRBV10-3|TRBJ1-6|-|-
TGTGCCATCAGTGAGGAGGCTGGAGCTCTCCACTTT
CAISEEAGALHF
>14|TRBV6-5|TRBJ2-2|-|-
TGTGCCAGCGGAAGGCGCTCGGGGACCGGGGAGCTGTTTTTT
CASGRRSGTGELFF
>12|TRBV2|TRBJ2-3|few|-
TGTGCCAGCAGTGCGCTGGAAGATACGCAGTATTTT
CASSALEDTQYF
>17|TRBV27|TRBJ2-1|few|TRBD1
TGTGCCAGCAGTTTATTCAAGACAGGGTACCTTAACAATGAGCAGTTCTTC
CASSLFKTGYLNNEQFF
>14|TRBV29-1|TRBJ2-2|-|TRBD1
TGCAGCACCAGGACAGGGTTGGGGACCGGGGAGCTGTTTTTT
CSTRTGLGTGELFF
>16|TRBV10-3|TRBJ2-7|-|TRBD2
TGTGCCATCAGTGATCCCACTAGCGGGGGGGCTGGAGAGCAGTACTTC
CAISDPTSGGAGEQYF
>16|TRBV10-3|TRBJ1-1|-|TRBD1
TGTGCCATCAGTGACGGCGGACAGGGGTATTTCACTGAAGCTTTCTTT
CAISDGGQGYFTEAFF
>15|TRBV5-1|TRBJ2-1|-|TRBD1
TGCGCCAGCAGCCCGGGACAGGGTACCCACAATGAGCAGTTCTTC
CASSPGQGTHNEQFF
>17|TRBV4-2|TRBJ1-2|few|TRBD1
TGTGCCAGCAGCCAAGCCATCGGGACAGGGGGCAACTATGGCTACACCTTC
CASSQAIGTGGNYGYTF
>11|TRBV20-1|TRBJ2-1|few|-
TGCAGTGCCGGGGACTACAATGAGCAGTTCTTC
CSAGDYNEQFF
>15|TRBV29-1|TRBJ2-3|-|-
TGCAGCGTTGAATCAATGGCAGGGACACGGGATACGCAGTATTTT
CSVESMAGTRDTQYF
>13|TRBV20-1|TRBJ2-7|-|TRBD1
TGCAGTGCTAGCGAAGGGGGCCCCTACGAGCAGTACTTC
CSASEGGPYEQYF
>14|TRBV28|TRBJ2-1|-|-
TGTGCCAGCAGTTCCGGCGGGCCAAACAATGAGCAGTTCTTC
CASSSGGPNNEQFF
>13|TRBV9|TRBJ2-4|few|-
TGTGCCAGCAGCTTCATCCCCGAAGACATTCAGTACTTC
CASSFIPEDIQYF
>13|TRBV15|TRBJ2-7|-|-
TGTGCCACAAGCAGTGACCGCTCCTACGAGCAGTACTTC
CATSSDRSYEQYF
>14|TRBV5-1|TRBJ2-2|many|-
TGCGCCAGCAGCAGGCTGGGGAACACCGGGGAGCTGTTTTTT
CASSRLGNTGELFF
>13|TRBV12-3/TRBV12-4|TRBJ2-1|few|-
TGTGCCAGCAGTTTGCAGGAGTACAATGAGCAGTTCTTC
CASSLQEYNEQFF
>17|TRBV4-1|TRBJ2-2|-|-
TGCGCCAGCAGCCTACAAGGCTTGGGGGTTAGCACCGGGGAGCTGTTTTTT
CASSLQGLGVSTGELFF
>15|TRBV10-3|TRBJ1-5|-|-
TGTGCCATCAGTGAGGATGGGGCAGGGAGCCAGCCCCAGCATTTT
CAISEDGAGSQPQHF
>13|TRBV24-1|TRBJ2-5|-|-
TGTGCCACCAGTGTCTCAGGGGAAGAGACCCAGTACTTC
CATSVSGEETQYF
>13|TRBV29-1|TRBJ2-5|-|-
TGCAGCGTTGGGGGGAGACCACAAGAGACCCAGTACTTC
CSVGGRPQETQYF
>15|TRBV6-2/TRBV6-3|TRBJ2-7|few|-
TGTGCCAGCAGTTCTCGACACTCAGCCTCCTACGAGCAGTACTTC
CASSSRHSASYEQYF
>14|TRBV27|TRBJ2-7|few|-
TGTGCCAGCAGACTTGGGACACACGCCTACGAGCAGTACTTC
CASRLGTHAYEQYF
>16|TRBV4-1|TRBJ2-7|few|TRBD2
TGCGCCAGCAGCCAAGGGGGACTAGCGGGGGGATACGAGCAGTACTTC
CASSQGGLAGGYEQYF
>15|TRBV7-8|TRBJ1-4|few|-
TGTGCCAGCAGCCACGGACAGATTCCTAATGAAAAACTGTTTTTT
CASSHGQIPNEKLFF
>16|TRBV9|TRBJ1-2|once|-
TGTGCCAGCAGCGCCAGCCAATCACTCCTTAACTATGGCTACACCTTC
CASSASQSLLNYGYTF
>15|TRBV20-1|TRBJ2-5|-|-
TGCAGTGCTAGCGGCCTGATGGTAACGGGAGAGACCCAGTACTTC
CSASGLMVTGETQYF
>15|TRBV28|TRBJ2-4|-|-
TGTGCCAGCAGTACCCCTCAGGGGTTCAAAAACATTCAGTACTTC
CASSTPQGFKNIQYF
>12|TRBV9|TRBJ1-2|-|-
TGTGCCAGCAGGGGCAGGGGAGATGGCTACACCTTC
CASRGRGDGYTF
>13|TRBV3-1|TRBJ2-1|-|-
TGTGCCAGCAGCCAACCCGAGGCCAATGAGCAGTTCTTC
CASSQPEANEQFF
>16|TRBV20-1|TRBJ1-2|-|TRBD1
TGCAGTGTTCCAGGGGGCGGGACAGGGGTAATACATGGCTACACCTTC
CSVPGGGTGVIHGYTF
>15|TRBV7-8|TRBJ2-1|few|TRBD2
TGTGCCAGCAGCTTACTAGCGGGGGCAAACAATGAGCAGTTCTTC
CASSLLAGANNEQFF
>16|TRBV11-1|TRBJ2-1|once|TRBD1
TGTGCCAGCAGCTCAAAGGACAGGGGGGTAGTCAATGAGCAGTTCTTC
CASSSKDRGVVNEQFF
>16|TRBV7-9|TRBJ1-4|-|-
TGTGCCAGCAGCTCCCTGACCGGGACACTAAATGAAAAACTGTTTTTT
CASSSLTGTLNEKLFF
>13|TRBV20-1|TRBJ2-5|-|-
TGCATTGCTACGAGGGCAGGGGAAGAGACCCAGTACTTC
CIATRAGEETQYF
>13|TRBV6-2/TRBV6-3|TRBJ2-7|-|TRBD1
TGTGCCAGCAGAACCGGGACAGCCTACGAGCAGTACTTC
CASRTGTAYEQYF
>16|TRBV12-3/TRBV12-4|TRBJ1-3|-|-
TGTGCCAGCACACGAGATGCCACAGTCTCTGGAAACACCATATATTTT
CASTRDATVSGNTIYF
>14|TRBV4-1|TRBJ1-1|-|-
TGCGCCAGCAGCCAATTCCAGGGGAACACTGAAGCTTTCTTT
CASSQFQGNTEAFF
>15|TRBV6-2/TRBV6-3|TRBJ2-7|-|TRBD1
TGTGCCAGCAGGACGGGACAGGGGGTTACCTACGAGCAGTACTTC
CASRTGQGVTYEQYF
>13|TRBV11-3|TRBJ2-1|few|TRBD1
TGTGCCAGCAGCCCGGACAGGGTGGGTGAGCAGTTCTTC
CASSPDRVGEQFF
>15|TRBV14|TRBJ2-3|few|-
TGTGCCAGCAGCCTAGACAGGATCCGCACAGATACGCAGTATTTT
CASSLDRIRTDTQYF
>10|TRBV20-1|TRBJ1-2|-|-
TGCAGTGCACAGCCGGGAGGCTACACCTTC
CSAQPGGYTF
>17|TRBV3-1|TRBJ2-1|-|TRBD1
TGTGCCAGCAGCCTATGGAGACCGGGACAGGGAAACAATGAGCAGTTCTTC
CASSLWRPGQGNNEQFF
>13|TRBV7-9|TRBJ2-7|-|TRBD2
TGTGCCAGCAGCCCAGCGGGGGGTAGTAAGCAGTACTTC
CASSPAGGSKQYF
>15|TRBV7-2|TRBJ2-5|-|-
TGTGCCAGCAGCTTAGGGAGGGGGTTTCAAGAGACCCAGTACTTC
CASSLGRGFQETQYF
>14|TRBV6-5|TRBJ2-3|-|TRBD2
TGTGCCAGCAGTTCCGGACTAGCTCCTAGGGCGCAGTATTTT
CASSSGLAPRAQYF